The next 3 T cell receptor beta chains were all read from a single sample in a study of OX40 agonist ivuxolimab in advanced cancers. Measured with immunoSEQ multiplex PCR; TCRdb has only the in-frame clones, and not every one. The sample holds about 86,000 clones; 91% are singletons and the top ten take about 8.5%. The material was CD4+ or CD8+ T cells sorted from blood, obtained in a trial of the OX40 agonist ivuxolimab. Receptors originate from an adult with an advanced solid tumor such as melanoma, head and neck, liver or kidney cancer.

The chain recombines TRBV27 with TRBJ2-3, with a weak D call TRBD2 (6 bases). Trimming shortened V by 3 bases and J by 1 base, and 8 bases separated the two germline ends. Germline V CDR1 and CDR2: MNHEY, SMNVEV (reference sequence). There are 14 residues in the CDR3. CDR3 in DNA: TGTGCCAGCAGTTTCTCGGGGGGCACAGATACGCAGTATTTT. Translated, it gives CASSFSGGTDTQYF.

For the CDR3, the DNA is TGTGCCTGGCACCGGGACAGGGGGTCCACTGGGGCCAACGTCCTGACTTTC. Its translation is CAWHRDRGSTGANVLTF. V and J are TRBV30 and TRBJ2-6; 11 bases agree with TRBD1. Germline lookup yields CDR1 GTSNPN and CDR2 SVGIG (reference sequence). CDR3 length: 17 residues. Trimming took 5 bases from V and 2 from J; bases not matched to a gene: 8.

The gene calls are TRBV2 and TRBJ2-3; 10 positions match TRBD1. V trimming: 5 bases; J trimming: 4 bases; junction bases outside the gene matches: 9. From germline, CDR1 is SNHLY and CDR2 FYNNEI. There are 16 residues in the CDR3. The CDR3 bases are TGTGCCAGCAGTCTAGCCGGGACAGGGGAGGCAGATACGCAGTATTTT. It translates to CASSLAGTGEADTQYF.